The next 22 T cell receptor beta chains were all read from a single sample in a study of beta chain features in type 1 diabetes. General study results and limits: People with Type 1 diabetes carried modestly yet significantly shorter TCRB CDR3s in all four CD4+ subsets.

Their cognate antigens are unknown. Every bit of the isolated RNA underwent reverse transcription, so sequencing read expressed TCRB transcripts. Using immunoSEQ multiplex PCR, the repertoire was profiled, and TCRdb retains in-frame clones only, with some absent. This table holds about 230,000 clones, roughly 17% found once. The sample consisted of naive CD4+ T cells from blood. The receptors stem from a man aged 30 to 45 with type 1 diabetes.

CDR3 sequence reads: CASSFSGSRETQYF. CDR3 in DNA: TGTGCCAGCAGCTTTAGCGGGAGTAGAGAGACCCAGTACTTC. V and J are TRBV7-2 and TRBJ2-5; 9 nucleotides match TRBD2. Germline V gene lookup returns CDR1 SGHTA and CDR2 FQGNSA. The CDR3 is made up of 14 amino acids. After removal of 3 bases from V and 4 bases from J, the junction contained 3 bases not matched to a gene.

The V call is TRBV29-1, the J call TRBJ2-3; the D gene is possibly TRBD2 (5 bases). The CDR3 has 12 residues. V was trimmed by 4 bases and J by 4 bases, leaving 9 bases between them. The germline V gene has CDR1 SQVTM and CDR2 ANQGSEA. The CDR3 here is CSVGGVPDTQYF. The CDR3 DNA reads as TGCAGCGTTGGGGGAGTCCCAGATACGCAGTATTTT.

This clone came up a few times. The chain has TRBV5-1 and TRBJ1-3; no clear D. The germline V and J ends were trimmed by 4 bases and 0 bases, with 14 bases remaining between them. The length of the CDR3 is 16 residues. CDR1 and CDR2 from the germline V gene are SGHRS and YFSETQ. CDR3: CASSTVAAYSGNTIYF. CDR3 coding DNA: TGCGCCAGCAGCACCGTCGCAGCTTACTCTGGAAACACCATATATTTT. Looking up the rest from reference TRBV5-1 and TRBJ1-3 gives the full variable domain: KAGVTQTPRYLIKTRGQQVTLSCSPISGHRSVSWYQQTPGQGLQFLFEYFSETQRNKGNFPGRFSGRQFSNSRSEMNVSTLELGDSALYLCASSTVAAYSGNTIYFGEGSWLTVV.

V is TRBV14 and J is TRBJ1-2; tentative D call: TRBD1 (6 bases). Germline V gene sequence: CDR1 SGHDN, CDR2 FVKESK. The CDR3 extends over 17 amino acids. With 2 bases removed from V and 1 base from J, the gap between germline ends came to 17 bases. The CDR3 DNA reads TGTGCCAGCAGCCAAAATTGGGGGCTGCTAGATAACTATGGCTACACCTTC. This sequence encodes CASSQNWGLLDNYGYTF.

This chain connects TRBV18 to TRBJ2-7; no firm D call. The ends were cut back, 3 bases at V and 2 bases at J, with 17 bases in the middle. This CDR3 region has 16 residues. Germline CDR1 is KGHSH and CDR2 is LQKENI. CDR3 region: CASSPLSRDPTYEQYF. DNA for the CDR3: TGTGCCAGCTCACCGCTCAGCCGAGATCCTACCTACGAGCAGTACTTC.

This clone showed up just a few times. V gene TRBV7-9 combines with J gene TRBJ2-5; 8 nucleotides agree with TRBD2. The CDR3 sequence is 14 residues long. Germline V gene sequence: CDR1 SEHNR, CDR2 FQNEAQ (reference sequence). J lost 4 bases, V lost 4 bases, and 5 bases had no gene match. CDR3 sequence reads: CASSYSGGGETQYF. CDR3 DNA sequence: TGTGCCAGCAGCTACTCGGGAGGGGGAGAGACCCAGTACTTC.

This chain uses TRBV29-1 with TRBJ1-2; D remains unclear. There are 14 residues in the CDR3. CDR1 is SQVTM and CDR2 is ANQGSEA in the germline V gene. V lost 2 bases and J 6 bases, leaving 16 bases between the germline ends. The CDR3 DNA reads TGCAGCGTTGAATCGACCGTCGGTGCGCATGGCTACACCTTC. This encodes CSVESTVGAHGYTF.

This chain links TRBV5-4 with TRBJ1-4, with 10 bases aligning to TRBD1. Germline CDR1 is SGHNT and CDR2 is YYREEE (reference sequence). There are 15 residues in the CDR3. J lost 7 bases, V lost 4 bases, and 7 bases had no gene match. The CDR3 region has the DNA TGTGCCAGCAGCCCCCGACAGGGGGCTTCTGAAAAACTGTTTTTT. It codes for CASSPRQGASEKLFF.

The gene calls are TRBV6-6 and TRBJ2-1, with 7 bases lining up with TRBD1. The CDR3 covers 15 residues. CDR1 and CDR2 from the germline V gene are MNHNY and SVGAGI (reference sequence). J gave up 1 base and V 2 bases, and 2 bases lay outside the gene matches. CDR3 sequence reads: CASSYETGSYNEQFF. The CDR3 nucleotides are TGTGCCAGCAGTTACGAGACAGGGTCCTACAATGAGCAGTTCTTC.

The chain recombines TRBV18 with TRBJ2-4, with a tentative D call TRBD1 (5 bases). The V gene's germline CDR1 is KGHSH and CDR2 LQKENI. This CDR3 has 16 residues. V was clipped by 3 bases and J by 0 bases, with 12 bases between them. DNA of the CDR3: TGTGCCAGCTCACCCAAAGAGACAGTAGCCAAAAACATTCAGTACTTC. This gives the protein CASSPKETVAKNIQYF.

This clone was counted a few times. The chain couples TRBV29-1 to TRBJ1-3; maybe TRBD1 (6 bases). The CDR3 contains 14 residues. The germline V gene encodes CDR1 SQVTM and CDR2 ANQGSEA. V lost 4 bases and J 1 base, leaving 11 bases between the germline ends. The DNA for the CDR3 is TGCAGCGTTGGTGACAGGCTATCTGGAAACACCATATATTTT. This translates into CSVGDRLSGNTIYF.

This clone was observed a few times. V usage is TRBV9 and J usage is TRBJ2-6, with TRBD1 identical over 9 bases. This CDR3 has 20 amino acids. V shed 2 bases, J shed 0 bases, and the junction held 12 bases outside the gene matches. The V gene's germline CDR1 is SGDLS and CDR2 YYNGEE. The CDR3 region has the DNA TGTGCCAGCAGCGTTCTCGTGGGACAGGGTTATAGCTCTGGGGCCAACGTCCTGACTTTC. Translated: CASSVLVGQGYSSGANVLTF.

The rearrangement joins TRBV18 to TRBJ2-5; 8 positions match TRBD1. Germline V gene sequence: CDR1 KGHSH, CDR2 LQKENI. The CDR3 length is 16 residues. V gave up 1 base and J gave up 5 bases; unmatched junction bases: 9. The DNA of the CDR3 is TGTGCCAGCTCACCACTGAGACAGGGGATGATGGAGACCCAGTACTTC. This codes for CASSPLRQGMMETQYF. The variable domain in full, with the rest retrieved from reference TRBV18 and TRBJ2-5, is NAGVMQNPRHLVRRRGQEARLRCSPMKGHSHVYWYRQLPEEGLKFMVYLQKENIIDESGMPKERFSAEFPKEGPSILRIQQVVRGDSAAYFCASSPLRQGMMETQYFGPGTRLLVL.

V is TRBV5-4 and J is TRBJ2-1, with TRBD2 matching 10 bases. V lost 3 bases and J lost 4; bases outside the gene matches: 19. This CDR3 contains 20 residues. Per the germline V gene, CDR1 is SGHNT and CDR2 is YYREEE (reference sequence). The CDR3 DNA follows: TGTGCCAGCAGCTCCCCATCCGGGACTAGCGAGCCTTACGGATACAATGAGCAGTTCTTC. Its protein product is CASSSPSGTSEPYGYNEQFF.

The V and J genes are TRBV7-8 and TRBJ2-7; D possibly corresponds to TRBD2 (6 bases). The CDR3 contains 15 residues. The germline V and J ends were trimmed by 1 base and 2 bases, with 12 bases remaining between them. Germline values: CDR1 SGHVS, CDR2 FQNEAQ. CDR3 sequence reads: CASSLGGGIPYEQYF. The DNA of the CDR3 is TGTGCCAGCAGCTTAGGGGGCGGGATTCCCTACGAGCAGTACTTC.

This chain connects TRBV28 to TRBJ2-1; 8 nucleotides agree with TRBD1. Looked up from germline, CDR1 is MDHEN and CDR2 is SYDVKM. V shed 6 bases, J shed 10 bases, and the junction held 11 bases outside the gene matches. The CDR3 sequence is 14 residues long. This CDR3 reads CASRGSADRVEQFF. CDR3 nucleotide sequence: TGTGCCAGCAGAGGATCGGCGGACAGGGTGGAGCAGTTCTTC.

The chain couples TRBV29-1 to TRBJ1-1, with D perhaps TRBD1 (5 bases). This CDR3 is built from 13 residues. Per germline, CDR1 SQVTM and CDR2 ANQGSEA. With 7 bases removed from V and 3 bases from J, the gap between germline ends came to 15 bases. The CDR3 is CSAYRRVYTEAFF. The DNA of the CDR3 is TGCAGCGCGTACAGGAGGGTGTACACTGAAGCTTTCTTT.

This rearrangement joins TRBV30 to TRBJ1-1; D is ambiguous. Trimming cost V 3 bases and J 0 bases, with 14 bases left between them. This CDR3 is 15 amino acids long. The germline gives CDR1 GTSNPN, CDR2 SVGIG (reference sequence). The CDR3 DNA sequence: TGTGCCTGGAGCGTCAAAGGTCGGATGAACACTGAAGCTTTCTTT. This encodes CAWSVKGRMNTEAFF.

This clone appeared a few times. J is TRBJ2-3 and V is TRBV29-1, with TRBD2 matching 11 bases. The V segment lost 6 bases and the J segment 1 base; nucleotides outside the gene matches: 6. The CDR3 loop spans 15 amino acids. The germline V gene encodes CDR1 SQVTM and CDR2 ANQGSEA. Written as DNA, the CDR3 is TGCAGCGTGACTGGGACTAGCGGCGGCACAGATACGCAGTATTTT. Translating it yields CSVTGTSGGTDTQYF.

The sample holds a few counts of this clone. This CDR3 reads CASSLVKTEAFF. The DNA for the CDR3 is TGCGCCAGCAGCTTGGTAAAGACTGAAGCTTTCTTT. The gene calls are TRBV5-1 and TRBJ1-1; D is undetermined. The ends were cut back, 0 bases at V and 5 bases at J, with 5 bases in the middle. The CDR3 length is 12 residues. Germline V gene lookup returns CDR1 SGHRS and CDR2 YFSETQ.

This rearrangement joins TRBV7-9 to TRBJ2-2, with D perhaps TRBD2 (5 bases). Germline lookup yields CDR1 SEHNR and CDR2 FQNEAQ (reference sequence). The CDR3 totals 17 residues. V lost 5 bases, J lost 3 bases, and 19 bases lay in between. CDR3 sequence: CASSPGLLGRDTGELFF. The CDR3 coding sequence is TGTGCCAGCAGCCCAGGACTGCTAGGACGTGACACCGGGGAGCTGTTTTTT.

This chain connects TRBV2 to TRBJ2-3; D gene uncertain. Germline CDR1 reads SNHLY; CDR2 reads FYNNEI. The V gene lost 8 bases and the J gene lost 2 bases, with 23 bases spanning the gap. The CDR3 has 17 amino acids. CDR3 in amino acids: CASYRPGTRITTDTQYF. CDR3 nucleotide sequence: TGTGCCAGCTACAGACCGGGCACCCGAATAACCACAGATACGCAGTATTTT.